A single sample gave rise to the 10 T cell receptor beta chains below, sequenced in a study of T cell responses to AZD1222 COVID-19 vaccine. Method: immunoSEQ multiplex PCR; TCRdb's copy keeps in-frame clones and lacks some. The sample includes roughly 30,000 clones, around 82% of them seen just once. Sequenced material: peripheral blood, taken 28 days after the second AZD1222 dose. These receptors were taken from an adult who received the AZD1222 COVID-19 vaccine.

The genes are TRBV3-1 (or the pseudogene TRBV3-2) and TRBJ1-6, with D hard to call. The CDR3 covers 15 residues. Germline V gives CDR1 LGHDT, CDR2 YNNKEL (reference sequence). The ends were cut back, 4 bases at V and 7 bases at J, with 14 bases in the middle. For the CDR3, the DNA is TGTGCCAGCAGCCCCTCCCGTACCCGGAATTCACCCCTCCACTTT. Translating it yields CASSPSRTRNSPLHF.

The chain employs TRBV19 and TRBJ1-1, with a tentative D call TRBD1 (5 bases). Trimming took off 6 bases at V and 1 base at J, with 18 bases between the two ends. CDR3 length: 16 residues. Germline CDR1 is LNHDA and CDR2 is SQIVND (reference sequence). CDR3 protein: CASSPSRGEKNTEAFF. CDR3 coding DNA: TGTGCCAGTAGCCCATCTAGAGGGGAAAAGAACACTGAAGCTTTCTTT.

The chain combines TRBV7-2 with TRBJ1-1, with D possibly matching TRBD1 (6 bases). CDR1 and CDR2 (germline): SGHTA, FQGNSA. The CDR3 runs to 15 residues. The V end was cut by 1 base, the J end by 4 bases, with 13 bases between. The CDR3 region has the DNA TGTGCCAGCAGCTTAGGAGGGGGTGTGGGCACTGAAGCTTTCTTT. This encodes CASSLGGGVGTEAFF.

The V gene is TRBV2, the J gene TRBJ2-5; 7 bases fit TRBD2. CDR3 size: 14 residues. Trimming at V came to 4 bases and at J to 1 base, leaving 3 bases not matched to a gene. The germline V gene has CDR1 SNHLY and CDR2 FYNNEI. The CDR3 DNA follows: TGTGCCAGCAGTGGGACTAGTATCCAAGAGACCCAGTACTTC. Translating gives CASSGTSIQETQYF.

This chain links TRBV7-2 with TRBJ1-2; TRBD1 agrees at 7 bases. The CDR3 totals 13 residues. V trimming: 4 bases; J trimming: 4 bases; junction bases outside the gene matches: 3. The germline gives CDR1 SGHTA, CDR2 FQGNSA. This CDR3 reads CASSSTGFYGYTF. The CDR3 DNA reads as TGTGCCAGCAGCTCGACAGGGTTCTATGGCTACACCTTC.

The chain carries TRBV5-8 and TRBJ2-1; possibly TRBD2 for D (6 bases). CDR3 size: 14 residues. Germline-derived CDR1 and CDR2 are SGHTS and YDEGEE. Trimming took off 7 bases at V and 0 bases at J, with 11 bases between the two ends. The DNA of the CDR3 is TGTGCCAGCGAGGCGGGGAACTCCTACAATGAGCAGTTCTTC. This gives the protein CASEAGNSYNEQFF.

The CDR3 DNA follows: TGCAGCGTTGAAAGGGTGGGCAATGAGCAGTTCTTC. Amino acid sequence: CSVERVGNEQFF. The V call is TRBV29-1, the J call TRBJ2-1; D remains ambiguous. The V gene's germline CDR1 is SQVTM and CDR2 ANQGSEA. The CDR3 is 12 amino acids. Deletions cut 2 bases from V and 6 bases from J, with 8 bases between.

The gene calls are TRBV5-6 and TRBJ1-2, with 8 positions matching TRBD1. This CDR3 has 17 residues. V gave up 4 bases and J gave up 3 bases; unmatched junction bases: 14. Germline V gives CDR1 SGHDT, CDR2 YYEEEE. The CDR3 DNA is TGTGCCAGCAGCCCCTACAGGGGGACGCCGGGCTACTATGGCTACACCTTC. Residues: CASSPYRGTPGYYGYTF.

The chain links TRBV7-2 to TRBJ2-1; 8 nucleotides match TRBD2. The CDR3 has 14 amino acids. CDR1 is SGHTA, CDR2 FQGNSA, per germline. The V and J ends lost 5 bases and 2 bases, in that order; junction bases with no gene match: 2. The CDR3 coding sequence is TGTGCCAGCAGCAGGGGACTAGCCTACAATGAGCAGTTCTTC. Translation gives CASSRGLAYNEQFF.

The rearrangement uses TRBV19 and TRBJ1-2, with TRBD1 matching over 7 bases. The CDR3 runs 15 residues. Germline V gene data show CDR1 as LNHDA and CDR2 as SQIVND (reference sequence). V trimming: 1 base; J trimming: 5 bases; junction bases outside the gene matches: 7. The CDR3 DNA is TGTGCCAGTAGTATAGGACAGGGCGACGCATATGGCTACACCTTC. It specifies CASSIGQGDAYGYTF.